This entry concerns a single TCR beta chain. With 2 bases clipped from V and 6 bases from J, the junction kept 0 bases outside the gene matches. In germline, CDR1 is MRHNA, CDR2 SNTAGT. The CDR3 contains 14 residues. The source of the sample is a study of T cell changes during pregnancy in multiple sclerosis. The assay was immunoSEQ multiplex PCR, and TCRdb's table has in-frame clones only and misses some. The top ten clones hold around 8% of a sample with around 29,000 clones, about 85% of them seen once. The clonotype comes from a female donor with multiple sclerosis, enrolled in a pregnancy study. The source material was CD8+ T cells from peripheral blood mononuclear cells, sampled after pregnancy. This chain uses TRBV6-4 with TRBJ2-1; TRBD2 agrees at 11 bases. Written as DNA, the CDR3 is TGTGCCAGCAGTGACACTAGCGGGGGCAATGAGCAGTTCTTC. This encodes CASSDTSGGNEQFF.